One and the same sample provided the 9 T cell receptor beta chains below, sequenced in a study of T cells in Graves' hyperthyroidism and ophthalmopathy. TCR beta CDR3 sequences were amplified from RNA transcripts. HTBI primers were used for first-round RT-PCR of the TCR CDR3. Each CDR3 protein is one row after TCRdb ran MiXCR on the multiplex PCR reads. The sample holds around 450,000 distinct CDR3 sequences; 15% to 18% are singletons and the top ten take around 14%. The specimen was blood. These receptors were taken from a woman under 30 with Graves' hyperthyroidism.

This clonotype was recorded at least ten times. The genes are TRBV3-1 and TRBJ2-7, with D uncertain. CDR1 and CDR2 (germline): LGHDT, YNNKEL (reference sequence). The V gene lost 4 bases and the J gene lost 6 bases, with 13 bases spanning the gap. CDR3 size: 13 residues. The CDR3 reads CASSLMRTGEQYF. The CDR3, as DNA: TGTGCCAGCAGCCTCATGCGGACGGGCGAGCAGTACTTC.

The gene calls are TRBV10-3 and TRBJ2-3; 7 nucleotides align to TRBD1. CDR1 is ENHRY and CDR2 is SYGVKD in the germline V gene. The trim removed 6 bases at V and 4 bases at J, leaving 7 bases unmatched. The CDR3 is 14 amino acids. CDR3 loop: CAIRISTGADTQYF. The CDR3 region has the DNA TGTGCCATCAGGATATCTACAGGGGCAGATACGCAGTATTTT.

This clonotype has ten or more counts. The chain is built from TRBV6-1 and TRBJ2-2; TRBD2 matches at 10 bases. This CDR3 has 15 amino acids. Germline V gives CDR1 MNHNS, CDR2 SASEGT. The junction had 2 bases not matched to a gene; V was cut back by 4 bases and J by 3 bases. The CDR3 spells CASSASGGDTGELFF. CDR3 DNA sequence: TGTGCCAGCAGTGCCAGCGGGGGGGACACCGGGGAGCTGTTTTTT.

The chain links TRBV29-1 to TRBJ2-5; TRBD2 aligns across 11 bases. Germline V gene data show CDR1 as SQVTM and CDR2 as ANQGSEA. This CDR3 spans 13 amino acids. J was trimmed by 7 bases and V by 7 bases; bases with no gene match: 8. Written as DNA, the CDR3 is TGCAGCGAAACTAGCGGGGGATATGGGACCCAGTACTTC. It is translated as CSETSGGYGTQYF.

This rearrangement joins TRBV19 to TRBJ2-7; D ambiguous. The CDR3 has 12 amino acids. CDR1 is LNHDA and CDR2 is SQIVND in the germline V gene (reference sequence). V lost 3 bases and J 5 bases, leaving 8 bases between the germline ends. CDR3 in amino acids: CASSIGSDEQYF. CDR3 in DNA: TGTGCCAGTAGTATCGGATCCGACGAGCAGTACTTC.

This clonotype was recorded at least ten times. The CDR3: CSARADYEAFF. CDR3 nucleotides: TGCAGTGCTAGAGCGGATTATGAAGCTTTCTTT. The chain uses TRBV20-1 and TRBJ1-1; no clear D gene. CDR3 length: 11 residues. Germline CDR1 DFQATT, CDR2 SNEGSKA (reference sequence). V was clipped by 1 base and J by 7 bases, with 7 bases between them.

The rearrangement uses TRBV20-1 and TRBJ1-2, with 7 bases matching TRBD1. The germline gives CDR1 DFQATT, CDR2 SNEGSKA (reference sequence). J gave up 2 bases and V 2 bases, and 8 bases lay outside the gene matches. The CDR3 extends over 15 amino acids. The CDR3 loop is CSARKPGQTNYGYTF. CDR3 in DNA: TGCAGTGCTAGAAAACCGGGACAGACAAACTATGGCTACACCTTC.

This clonotype appeared many times. V is TRBV12-3 or TRBV12-4 and J is TRBJ1-4, with 9 bases identical to TRBD1. With 4 bases clipped from V and 5 bases from J, the junction kept 2 bases outside the gene matches. This CDR3 is built from 14 residues. Here the CDR3 DNA reads TGTGCCAGCAGTTCGACAGGGGGAAATGAAAAACTGTTTTTT. Protein sequence: CASSSTGGNEKLFF.

This chain uses TRBV24-1 with TRBJ1-1; no firm D call. CDR3 length equals 11 residues. Trimming left V 0 bases short and J 11 bases short, with 6 bases between. Germline V CDR1 and CDR2: KGHDR, SFDVKD. For the CDR3, the DNA is TGTGCCACCAGTGATTTGACTAAGGCTTTCTTT. Protein sequence: CATSDLTKAFF.